This entry lists 8 T cell receptor beta chains sequenced from one sample in a study of cytomegalovirus exposure and HLA in healthy donors. Repertoires were generated with immunoSEQ multiplex PCR, while TCRdb's copy carries only in-frame clones and drops some. The sample consists of tens of thousands of clones, roughly 93% of them appearing once. The sample consisted of PBMCs. The receptors were gathered from a man aged 25 to 45 in good health and CMV-seronegative.

CDR3 DNA: TGTGCCAGCAGTTATGCGGGAGGTTCCTCCTACAATGAGCAGTTCTTC. This codes for CASSYAGGSSYNEQFF. The rearrangement links TRBV6-5 to TRBJ2-1; 8 nucleotides line up with TRBD2. This CDR3 spans 16 amino acids. Trimming at V came to 3 bases and at J to 0 bases, leaving 4 bases not matched to a gene. The V gene's germline CDR1 is MNHEY and CDR2 SVGAGI.

The chain recombines TRBV5-6 with TRBJ1-1; TRBD1 aligns across 7 bases. CDR3 length: 14 residues. Germline V gene sequence: CDR1 SGHDT, CDR2 YYEEEE. The ends lost 5 bases at V and 1 base at J; junction bases unmatched: 5. The CDR3 region has the DNA TGTGCCAGCAGTTCCGGGACAGCGAACACTGAAGCTTTCTTT. This encodes CASSSGTANTEAFF.

The chain employs TRBV5-1 and TRBJ2-1, with D possibly TRBD1 on 5 matching bases. Germline loops: CDR1 SGHRS, CDR2 YFSETQ. The CDR3 runs 16 residues. Trimming took off 0 bases at V and 9 bases at J, with 19 bases between the two ends. CDR3 DNA: TGCGCCAGCAGCTTGGGCACAGGCTTTACGGCGAGTGAGCAGTTCTTC. Protein product: CASSLGTGFTASEQFF.

The chain couples TRBV7-8 to TRBJ2-2; 8 bases agree with TRBD2. Trimming took 0 bases from V and 8 from J; bases not matched to a gene: 11. Germline assignment: CDR1 SGHVS and CDR2 FQNEAQ. CDR3 size: 17 residues. The CDR3 DNA reads as TGTGCCAGCAGCTTAGCCCTGGGGGCGGGGGGCCTGGGGGAGCTGTTTTTT. This encodes CASSLALGAGGLGELFF.

The rearrangement uses TRBV14 and TRBJ2-2; 11 bases match TRBD2. Losses at the gene ends were 2 bases for V and 3 bases for J; bases not matched to a gene: 8. This CDR3 comprises 18 residues. The germline V gene encodes CDR1 SGHDN and CDR2 FVKESK. The CDR3 DNA sequence: TGTGCCAGCAGCCAATCTAGCGGGAGGACGGTGTACACCGGGGAGCTGTTTTTT. Its protein product is CASSQSSGRTVYTGELFF.

This sequence joins TRBV5-1 and TRBJ1-4, with a possible D match to TRBD1 (6 bases). Germline lookup yields CDR1 SGHRS and CDR2 YFSETQ. The CDR3 is 16 amino acids. V lost 0 bases to trimming and J lost 5 bases, with 14 bases between them. Written as DNA, the CDR3 is TGCGCCAGCAGCTTGGACCAGGGAGGGGGAAATGAAAAACTGTTTTTT. Translating it yields CASSLDQGGGNEKLFF.

The rearrangement uses TRBV28 and TRBJ2-1, with D possibly matching TRBD2 (6 bases). V lost 3 bases and J lost 7, with 22 bases in between. The CDR3 length is 17 residues. Germline lookup yields CDR1 MDHEN and CDR2 SYDVKM. CDR3 amino acids: CASSFLQALGEVNEQFF. The CDR3 DNA sequence: TGTGCCAGCAGTTTCTTGCAGGCCCTAGGGGAGGTGAATGAGCAGTTCTTC.

V gene TRBV7-8 combines with J gene TRBJ1-1; D not resolved. The CDR3 contains 14 residues. Trimming shortened V by 4 bases and J by 2 bases, and 11 bases separated the two germline ends. The germline V gene has CDR1 SGHVS and CDR2 FQNEAQ. DNA of the CDR3: TGTGCCAGCAGCTACCGGACTCATAACACTGAAGCTTTCTTT. Residues: CASSYRTHNTEAFF.